This T cell receptor (beta chain) was observed in a study of T cells in Graves' hyperthyroidism and ophthalmopathy. This clonotype was detected only a few times. Its antigen is as yet unknown. Amplification of TCR beta CDR3 regions used RNA as the template. Carried out on the TCR CDR3, a first-round RT-PCR used the HTBI primer set. TCRdb re-analysed the multiplex PCR reads in MiXCR, keeping a single row per CDR3 protein. Among fewer than 800,000 distinct CDR3 sequences listed, over 15% were seen once. Overall study results and limits: The authors' 13 V-J model separated ophthalmopathy from stable hyperthyroidism.

This CDR3 spans 15 amino acids. Trimming took off 3 bases at V and 2 bases at J, with 11 bases between the two ends. Germline V gives CDR1 LNHDA, CDR2 SQIVND (reference sequence). The PBMCs were taken from over 9.5 ml of fresh peripheral blood. The V call is TRBV19, the J call TRBJ2-1; the D gene is possibly TRBD1 (5 bases). The specimen was blood. This TCR derives from a man between 18 and 35 years old with Graves' hyperthyroidism. The CDR3 sequence is CASSISGIPYNEQFF. In DNA form, the CDR3 reads TGTGCCAGTAGTATCTCAGGGATCCCCTACAATGAGCAGTTCTTC. The variable domain in full, with the rest retrieved from reference TRBV19 and TRBJ2-1, is DGGITQSPKYLFRKEGQNVTLSCEQNLNHDAMYWYRQDPGQGLRLIYYSQIVNDFQKGDIAEGYSVSREKKESFPLTVTSAQKNPTAFYLCASSISGIPYNEQFFGPGTRLTVL.